This TCR beta chain originates from a study of blood T cell repertoires in COVID-19. Across the whole study: The cDNA or gDNA used as material had been derived from T cells, B-cell-depleted T cells, or PBMCs.

Generated by immunoSEQ multiplex PCR, the TCRdb table keeps only in-frame clones and is missing some. The sample lists 250,000 to 300,000 clones; more than 80% were seen once. The sample was peripheral blood. The clonotype comes from a woman in her forties or fifties with COVID-19, enrolled during active disease.

CDR3 nucleotide sequence: TGTGCCAGCAGTTACGGGGTAGCGGGAGGACAAGAGACCCAGTACTTC. Translated: CASSYGVAGGQETQYF. The rearrangement uses TRBV6-2 or TRBV6-3 and TRBJ2-5; 10 bases fit TRBD2. Unmatched junction bases numbered 5, after V lost 2 bases and J lost 2 bases. The CDR3 extends over 16 amino acids. Germline V gene lookup returns CDR1 MNHEY and CDR2 SVGEGT.